The TCR beta chain described here comes from a study of T-cell reconstitution after alpha-beta-depleted transplantation in children. This CDR3 comprises 13 residues. Germline V CDR1 and CDR2: MNHEY, SVGEGT. V lost 5 bases and J 3 bases, leaving 11 bases between the germline ends. Construction of the TCRbeta library involved unique molecular identifiers. TCRdb redid the calling of the PCR reads with MiXCR, one entry per CDR3 protein. The profile shows approximately 590,000 distinct CDR3 sequences, over 9.5% of them singletons. The chain uses TRBV6-2 or TRBV6-3 and TRBJ2-7; tentative D call: TRBD2 (6 bases). The sequence came from a human donor who donated a stem cell graft to a child with acute myeloid leukemia. Source: PBMCs from the stem cell graft donor, taken from the stem cell graft. CDR3 nucleotide sequence: TGTGCCAGCAGTAGGACTATAAACTACGAGCAGTACTTC. This sequence encodes CASSRTINYEQYF.